The 8 T cell receptor beta chains below all came from one sample that was sequenced in a study of Graves' ophthalmopathy and Graves' hyperthyroidism. RNA transcripts yielded amplified TCR beta CDR3 regions. The first-round RT-PCR employed HTBI primers together with the Qiagen OneStep RT-PCR kit. A multiplex PCR was then performed as the second round. TCRdb independently ran MiXCR on the multiplex PCR reads; one entry per CDR3 protein. The data contain about 14,000 distinct CDR3 sequences, 50% of them singletons. The sequencing input was peripheral blood. These receptors were collected from a woman aged 30 to 39 with Graves' ophthalmopathy.

This clonotype was counted between two and nine times. This chain links TRBV6-5 with TRBJ2-6; TRBD2 matches 11 bases. The CDR3 extends over 17 amino acids. CDR1 is MNHEY and CDR2 is SVGAGI in the germline V gene. J gave up 2 bases and V 10 bases, and 10 bases lay outside the gene matches. CDR3 sequence reads: CATGGTSGTPGANVLTF. CDR3 bases: TGTGCCACCGGGGGGACTAGCGGAACACCTGGGGCCAACGTCCTGACTTTC.

The J gene is TRBJ1-1, the V gene TRBV10-3; maybe TRBD1 (5 bases). The CDR3 length is 13 residues. Germline V gives CDR1 ENHRY, CDR2 SYGVKD. The V end lost 3 bases, the J end lost 3 bases, and 8 bases lay between the germline ends. The CDR3 here is CAISEGDYTEAFF. DNA for the CDR3: TGTGCCATCAGTGAAGGGGATTACACTGAAGCTTTCTTT.

In its sample, this clonotype ranks as large. V gene TRBV11-3 combines with J gene TRBJ2-7; no firm D call. The V end was cut by 4 bases, the J end by 0 bases, with 7 bases between. Germline V gene sequence: CDR1 SGHNT, CDR2 YENEEA. The CDR3 consists of 13 residues. CDR3 loop: CASSSLNSYEQYF. In DNA form, the CDR3 reads TGTGCCAGCAGCTCCCTTAACTCCTACGAGCAGTACTTC.

This clonotype was counted once. Mismatch with germline at one junction end may stem from a read error. This sequence joins TRBV12-3 or TRBV12-4 and TRBJ1-1; D is perhaps TRBD1 (6 bases). CDR3 size: 14 residues. The CDR3 nucleotides read TGTGCCAGCAGTCAGGGGCAGGTGAACACGGAAGCTTTCTTT. This gives the protein CASSQGQVNTEAFF.

The V and J genes are TRBV25-1 and TRBJ2-7; D possibly corresponds to TRBD1 (5 bases). Germline loops: CDR1 MGHDK, CDR2 SYGVNS. The V and J ends lost 6 bases and 2 bases respectively, with 17 bases between them. This CDR3 contains 15 residues. DNA for the CDR3: TGTGCCAGCAGCTCACCCAGGGTCTTTCCCTACGAGCAGTACTTC. Protein: CASSSPRVFPYEQYF.

The rearrangement uses TRBV20-1 and TRBJ1-1; 8 positions match TRBD1. Germline CDR1 is DFQATT and CDR2 is SNEGSKA (reference sequence). The CDR3 consists of 14 residues. The trim removed 1 base at V and 7 bases at J, leaving 8 bases unmatched. CDR3: CSARVSGQGSEAFF. As DNA, the CDR3 is TGCAGTGCTAGAGTTTCAGGACAGGGTAGTGAAGCTTTCTTT.

The chain's CDR3 is CSVGQQETQYF. The CDR3 coding sequence is TGCAGCGTTGGACAGCAAGAGACCCAGTACTTC. This chain links TRBV29-1 with TRBJ2-5; possible D gene TRBD1, 5 bases. V dropped 4 bases and J dropped 2 bases, with 5 bases sitting between them. CDR1 is SQVTM, CDR2 ANQGSEA, per germline. There are 11 residues in the CDR3.

The genes are TRBV10-3 and TRBJ2-5, with no clear D. Germline CDR1 reads ENHRY; CDR2 reads SYGVKD. V lost 2 bases and J lost 2, with 6 bases in between. CDR3 size: 13 residues. The CDR3, as DNA: TGTGCCATCAGTGAGGCCCAGCAAGAGACCCAGTACTTC. Translated, it gives CAISEAQQETQYF.